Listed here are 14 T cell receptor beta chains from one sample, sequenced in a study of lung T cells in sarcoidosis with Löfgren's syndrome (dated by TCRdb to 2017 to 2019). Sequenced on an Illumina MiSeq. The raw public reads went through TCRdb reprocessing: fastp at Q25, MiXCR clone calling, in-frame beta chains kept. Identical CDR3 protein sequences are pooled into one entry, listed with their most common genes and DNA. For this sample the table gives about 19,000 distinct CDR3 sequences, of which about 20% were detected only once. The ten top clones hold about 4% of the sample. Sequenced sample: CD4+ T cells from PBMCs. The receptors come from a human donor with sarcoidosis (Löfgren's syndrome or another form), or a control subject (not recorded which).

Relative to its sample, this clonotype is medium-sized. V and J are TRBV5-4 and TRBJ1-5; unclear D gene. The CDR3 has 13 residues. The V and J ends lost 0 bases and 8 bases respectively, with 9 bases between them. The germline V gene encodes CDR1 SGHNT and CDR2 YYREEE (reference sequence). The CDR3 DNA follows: TGTGCCAGCAGCTTGGATTTTATGGAGCCCCAGCATTTT. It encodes CASSLDFMEPQHF.

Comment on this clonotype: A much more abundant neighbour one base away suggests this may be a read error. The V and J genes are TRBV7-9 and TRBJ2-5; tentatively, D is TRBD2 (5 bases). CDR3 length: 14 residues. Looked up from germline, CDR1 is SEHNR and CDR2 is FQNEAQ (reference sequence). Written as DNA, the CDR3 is TGTGCCAACAGCTCCGGGATAGCAGGAGAGACCCAGTACTTC. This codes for CANSSGIAGETQYF.

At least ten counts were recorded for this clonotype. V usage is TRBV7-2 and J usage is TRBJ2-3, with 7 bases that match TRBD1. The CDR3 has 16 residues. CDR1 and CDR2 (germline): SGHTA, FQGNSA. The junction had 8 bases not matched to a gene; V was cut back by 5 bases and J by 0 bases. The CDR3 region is CASSGRPGQSTDTQYF. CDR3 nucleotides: TGTGCCAGCAGCGGGCGTCCGGGACAGAGCACAGATACGCAGTATTTT.

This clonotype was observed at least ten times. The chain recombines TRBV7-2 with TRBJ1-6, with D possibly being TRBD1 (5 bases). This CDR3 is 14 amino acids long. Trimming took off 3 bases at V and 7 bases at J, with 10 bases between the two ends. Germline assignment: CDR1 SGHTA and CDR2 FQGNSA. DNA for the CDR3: TGTGCCAGCAGCTTCCGAACAGGAAATTCACCCCTCCACTTT. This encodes CASSFRTGNSPLHF.

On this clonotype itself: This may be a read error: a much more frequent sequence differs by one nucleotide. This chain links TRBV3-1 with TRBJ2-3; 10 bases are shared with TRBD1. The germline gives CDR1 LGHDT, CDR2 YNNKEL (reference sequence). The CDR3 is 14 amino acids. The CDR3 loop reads CVSSQGTGVNTQYF. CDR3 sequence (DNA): TGTGTCAGCAGCCAGGGGACAGGGGTAAATACGCAGTATTTT.

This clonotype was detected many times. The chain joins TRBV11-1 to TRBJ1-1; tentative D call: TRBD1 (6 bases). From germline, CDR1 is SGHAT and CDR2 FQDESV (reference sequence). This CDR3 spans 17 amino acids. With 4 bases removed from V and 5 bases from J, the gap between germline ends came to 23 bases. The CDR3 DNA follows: TGTGCCAGCAGCTCGAGACAGGAAAGGAGCGCTAGAACTGAAGCTTTCTTT. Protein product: CASSSRQERSARTEAFF.

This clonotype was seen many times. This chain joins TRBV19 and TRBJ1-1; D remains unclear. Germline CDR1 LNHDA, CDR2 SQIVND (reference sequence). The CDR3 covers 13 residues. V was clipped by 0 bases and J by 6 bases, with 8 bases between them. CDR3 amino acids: CASSIDPASEAFF. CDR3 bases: TGTGCCAGTAGTATAGATCCGGCATCTGAAGCTTTCTTT.

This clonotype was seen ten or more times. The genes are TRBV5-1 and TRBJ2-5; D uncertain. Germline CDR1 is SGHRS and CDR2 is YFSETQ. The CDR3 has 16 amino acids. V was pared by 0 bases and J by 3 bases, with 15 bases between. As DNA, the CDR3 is TGCGCCAGCAGCTTGGGTCAGAACATCTACGAAGAGACCCAGTACTTC. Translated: CASSLGQNIYEETQYF.

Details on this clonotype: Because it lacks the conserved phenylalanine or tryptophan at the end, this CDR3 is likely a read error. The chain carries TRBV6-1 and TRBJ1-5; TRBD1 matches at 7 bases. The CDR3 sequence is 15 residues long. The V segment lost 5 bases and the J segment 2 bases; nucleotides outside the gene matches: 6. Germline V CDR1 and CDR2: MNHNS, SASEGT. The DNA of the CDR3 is TGTGCCAGCAGTCTGGAGGGGGCAGGCAATCAGCCCCAGCATTCT. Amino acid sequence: CASSLEGAGNQPQHS.

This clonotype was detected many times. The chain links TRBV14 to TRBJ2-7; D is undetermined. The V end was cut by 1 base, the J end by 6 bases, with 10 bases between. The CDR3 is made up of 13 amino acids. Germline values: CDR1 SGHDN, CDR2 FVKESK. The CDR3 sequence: CASSQVPLGEQYF. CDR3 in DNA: TGTGCCAGCAGCCAAGTCCCACTGGGCGAGCAGTACTTC. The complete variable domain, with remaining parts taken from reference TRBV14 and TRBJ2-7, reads EAGVTQFPSHSVIEKGQTVTLRCDPISGHDNLYWYRRVMGKEIKFLLHFVKESKQDESGMPNNRFLAERTGGTYSTLKVQPAELEDSGVYFCASSQVPLGEQYFGPGTRLTVT.

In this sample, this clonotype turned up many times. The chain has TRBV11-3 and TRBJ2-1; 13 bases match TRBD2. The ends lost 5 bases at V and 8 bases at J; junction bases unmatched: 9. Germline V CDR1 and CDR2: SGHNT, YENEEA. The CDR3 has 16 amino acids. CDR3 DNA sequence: TGTGCCAGCAGCCAAACTAGCGGGGGGGATGGAGATGAGCAGTTCTTC. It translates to CASSQTSGGDGDEQFF. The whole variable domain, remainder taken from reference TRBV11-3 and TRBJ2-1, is EAGVVQSPRYKIIEKKQPVAFWCNPISGHNTLYWYLQNLGQGPELLIRYENEEAVDDSQLPKDRFSAERLKGVDSTLKIQPAELGDSAVYLCASSQTSGGDGDEQFFGPGTRLTVL.

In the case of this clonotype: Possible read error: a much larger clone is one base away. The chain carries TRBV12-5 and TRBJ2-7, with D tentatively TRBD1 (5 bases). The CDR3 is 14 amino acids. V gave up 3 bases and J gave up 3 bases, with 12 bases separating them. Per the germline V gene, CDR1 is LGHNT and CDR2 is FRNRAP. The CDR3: CASGFLGVRYEQYF. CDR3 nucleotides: TGTGCTAGTGGTTTCTTAGGGGTTCGCTACGAGCAGTACTTC.

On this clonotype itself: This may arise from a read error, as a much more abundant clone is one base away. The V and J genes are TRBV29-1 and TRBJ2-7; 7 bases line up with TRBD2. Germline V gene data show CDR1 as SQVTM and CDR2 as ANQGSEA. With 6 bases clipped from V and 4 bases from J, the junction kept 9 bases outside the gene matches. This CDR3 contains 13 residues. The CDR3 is CSVGRGEMYEQYF. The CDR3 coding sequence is TGCAGCGTAGGACGGGGGGAGATGTACGAGCAGTACTTC.

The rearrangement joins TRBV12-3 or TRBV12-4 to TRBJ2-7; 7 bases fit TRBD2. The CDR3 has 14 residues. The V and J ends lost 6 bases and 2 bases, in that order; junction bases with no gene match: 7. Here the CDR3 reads CASRKAGLPYEQYF. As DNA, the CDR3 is TGTGCCAGCAGGAAAGCGGGGCTACCCTACGAGCAGTACTTC.